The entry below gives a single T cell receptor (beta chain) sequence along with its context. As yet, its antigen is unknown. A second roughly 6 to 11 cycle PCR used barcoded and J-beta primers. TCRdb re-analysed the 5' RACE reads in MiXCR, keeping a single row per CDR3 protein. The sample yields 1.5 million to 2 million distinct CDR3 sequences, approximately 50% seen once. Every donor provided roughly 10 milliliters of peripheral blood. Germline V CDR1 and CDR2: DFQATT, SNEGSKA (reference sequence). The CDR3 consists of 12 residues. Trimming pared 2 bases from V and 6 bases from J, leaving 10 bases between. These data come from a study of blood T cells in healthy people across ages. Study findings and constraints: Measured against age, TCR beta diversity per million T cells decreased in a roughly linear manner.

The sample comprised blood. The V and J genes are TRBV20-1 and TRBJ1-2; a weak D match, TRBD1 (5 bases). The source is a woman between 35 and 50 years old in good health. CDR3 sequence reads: CSARPGSDGYTF. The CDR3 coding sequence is TGCAGTGCTAGACCAGGGTCCGATGGCTACACCTTC.